Listed below are T cell receptor beta chains from one sample, sequenced in a study of T cell responses to AZD1222 COVID-19 vaccine. Some clones are missing from TCRdb's copy, which holds only in-frame ones; the method was immunoSEQ multiplex PCR. The sample contains approximately 76,000 clones, about 87% of which appear only once. Sequenced here: peripheral blood, sampled on day 0 of AZD1222 vaccination. Source of these receptors: an adult in good health. Both conserved end residues are part of each CDR3. The order of the fields is D gene, J gene, clone size, V gene, CDR3 protein, CDR3 DNA. The D gene is left open where the match is weak. Only part of the rows carry a size: once, few, many, or a class if the clone is expanded.

>NA|TRBJ2-7|NA|TRBV12-3/TRBV12-4
CASNRAGKLEQYF
TGTGCCAGCAATCGCGCAGGGAAGCTCGAGCAGTACTTC
>TRBD2|TRBJ2-7|NA|TRBV30
CAWSLTLAGGPNEQYF
TGTGCCTGGAGTCTCACACTAGCGGGAGGGCCAAACGAGCAGTACTTC
>NA|TRBJ2-1|few|TRBV30
CAWRKPYNEQFF
TGTGCCTGGAGAAAACCATACAATGAGCAGTTCTTC
>NA|TRBJ1-1|once|TRBV28
CASSSRGLNTEAFF
TGTGCCAGCAGTTCTAGGGGACTGAACACTGAAGCTTTCTTT
>NA|TRBJ2-7|NA|TRBV6-6
CASSPSGEYTVYEQYF
TGTGCCAGCAGCCCATCGGGGGAGTACACGGTCTACGAGCAGTACTTC
>NA|TRBJ2-6|few|TRBV28
CASSLSPGSGANVLTF
TGTGCCAGCAGTTTAAGTCCAGGGTCTGGGGCCAACGTCCTGACTTTC
>NA|TRBJ1-6|NA|TRBV19
CASTPRSSYNSPLHF
TGTGCCAGTACCCCCCGGAGCTCCTATAATTCACCCCTCCACTTT
>NA|TRBJ1-3|NA|TRBV6-6
CASSEGSRGNTIYF
TGTGCCAGCAGTGAGGGGAGTAGGGGAAACACCATATATTTT
>NA|TRBJ1-5|NA|TRBV19
CASQDSRDYSNQPQHF
TGTGCCAGTCAAGACTCTCGAGACTATAGCAATCAGCCCCAGCATTTT
>TRBD1|TRBJ1-1|NA|TRBV7-2
CASSLRTTGDTEAFF
TGTGCCAGCAGCTTACGAACAACAGGGGACACTGAAGCTTTCTTT
>NA|TRBJ1-1|NA|TRBV2
CASSEWGRGKGPEAFF
TGTGCCAGCAGTGAATGGGGCAGGGGAAAGGGCCCTGAAGCTTTCTTT
>TRBD1|TRBJ1-1|NA|TRBV4-3
CASSLNPGQGITEAFF
TGCGCCAGCAGCCTAAATCCAGGACAGGGGATCACTGAAGCTTTCTTT
>TRBD1|TRBJ2-7|NA|TRBV18
CASSPGARDRGYEQYF
TGTGCCAGCTCACCAGGCGCCCGGGACAGGGGCTACGAGCAGTACTTC
>TRBD2|TRBJ2-7|once|TRBV5-1
CASSLGLAGPQPYEQYF
TGCGCCAGCAGCTTGGGACTAGCGGGACCACAACCTTACGAGCAGTACTTC
>NA|TRBJ2-1|NA|TRBV9
CASSVEAGYDEQFF
TGTGCCAGCAGCGTAGAGGCAGGCTACGATGAGCAGTTCTTC
>NA|TRBJ1-4|NA|TRBV7-2
CARHLERKLFF
TGTGCCAGACATTTAGAGAGAAAACTGTTTTTT
>TRBD1|TRBJ1-1|NA|TRBV3-1/TRBV3-2
CASSEGAKAFF
TGTGCCAGCAGCGAGGGGGCCAAAGCTTTCTTT
>TRBD2|TRBJ2-5|NA|TRBV28
CASSLGSEREWETQYF
TGTGCCAGCAGTTTAGGCAGCGAGCGGGAGTGGGAGACCCAGTACTTC
>NA|TRBJ2-3|once|TRBV2
CASSFYGGAADTQYF
TGTGCCAGCAGTTTTTATGGGGGGGCGGCAGATACGCAGTATTTT
>TRBD1|TRBJ2-7|once|TRBV4-1
CASSHGTGRGYEQYF
TGCGCCAGCAGCCACGGGACAGGGAGAGGATACGAGCAGTACTTC
>NA|TRBJ1-3|NA|TRBV6-6
CASSPTTPGRRVSGNTIYF
TGTGCCAGCAGTCCAACGACCCCGGGACGCAGAGTCTCTGGAAACACCATATATTTT
>TRBD1|TRBJ2-7|NA|TRBV4-3
CASSQSTGGEYEQYF
TGCGCCAGCAGCCAGTCTACAGGGGGCGAATACGAGCAGTACTTC
>NA|TRBJ2-3|NA|TRBV6-2/TRBV6-3
CASSYSSTDTQYF
TGTGCCAGCAGTTACTCGAGCACAGATACGCAGTATTTT
>NA|TRBJ2-2|NA|TRBV9
CASSVARASSNTGELFF
TGTGCCAGCAGCGTAGCTAGAGCCAGTAGTAACACCGGGGAGCTGTTTTTT
>TRBD1|TRBJ1-5|NA|TRBV4-1
CASSQEDRTEPQHF
TGCGCCAGCAGCCAAGAGGACAGGACAGAGCCCCAGCATTTT
>NA|TRBJ1-5|NA|TRBV9
CASSVDSGNQPQHF
TGTGCCAGCAGCGTAGACAGCGGGAATCAGCCCCAGCATTTT
>TRBD2|TRBJ2-2|NA|TRBV9
CASSVGLAGAGGTGELFF
TGTGCCAGCAGCGTAGGGCTAGCGGGAGCCGGGGGCACCGGGGAGCTGTTTTTT
>TRBD1|TRBJ1-2|NA|TRBV25-1
CASSGGTGSGYTF
TGTGCCAGCAGTGGGGGGACAGGGAGCGGCTACACCTTC
>TRBD1|TRBJ1-2|NA|TRBV19
CASSWTGNYGYTF
TGTGCCAGTAGCTGGACAGGAAACTATGGCTACACCTTC
>NA|TRBJ2-1|NA|TRBV21-1
CASSKGGDRRYSGSYNEQFF
TGTGCCAGCAGCAAAGGTGGGGACAGGCGGTATAGTGGCTCCTACAATGAGCAGTTCTTC
>NA|TRBJ2-3|NA|TRBV7-9
CASSLGRGDLTDTQYF
TGTGCCAGCAGCTTAGGCAGGGGGGACCTAACAGATACGCAGTATTTT
>NA|TRBJ2-7|few|TRBV7-9
CASSETGNSYEQYF
TGTGCCAGCAGCGAAACAGGGAACTCCTACGAGCAGTACTTC
>NA|TRBJ2-1|NA|TRBV7-3
CASSTGFSSYNEQFF
TGTGCCAGCAGCACAGGCTTCAGCTCCTACAATGAGCAGTTCTTC
>NA|TRBJ1-5|NA|TRBV5-5
CASSLGQPSNQPQHF
TGTGCCAGCAGCTTGGGCCAGCCAAGCAATCAGCCCCAGCATTTT
>TRBD2|TRBJ2-3|NA|TRBV27
CASSPLAGGSDTQYF
TGTGCCAGCAGTCCGTTAGCGGGGGGATCAGATACGCAGTATTTT
>TRBD2|TRBJ2-2|NA|TRBV6-4
CASSSGSTGELFF
TGTGCCAGCAGTAGCGGGAGCACCGGGGAGCTGTTTTTT
>NA|TRBJ1-5|NA|TRBV4-2
CASSQDGGPDQPQHF
TGTGCCAGCAGCCAAGATGGAGGGCCCGATCAGCCCCAGCATTTT
>NA|TRBJ1-2|NA|TRBV7-2
CASSLGQNYGYTF
TGTGCCAGCAGCTTAGGGCAGAACTATGGCTACACCTTC
>TRBD2|TRBJ2-1|NA|TRBV24-1
CATSPNPGLSYNEQFF
TGTGCCACCAGTCCGAACCCGGGACTATCCTACAATGAGCAGTTCTTC
>NA|TRBJ2-7|NA|TRBV6-5
CASSYGDSGGYEQYF
TGTGCCAGCAGTTACGGTGATTCCGGGGGCTACGAGCAGTACTTC
>NA|TRBJ2-7|NA|TRBV14
CASSRDFAYEQYF
TGTGCCAGCAGTCGGGACTTCGCCTACGAGCAGTACTTC
>NA|TRBJ2-1|NA|TRBV6-5
CASMGGTLNEQFF
TGTGCCAGTATGGGCGGGACTCTCAATGAGCAGTTCTTC
>NA|TRBJ2-7|NA|TRBV6-5
CASGRDGLYEQYF
TGTGCCAGCGGCCGGGACGGACTCTACGAGCAGTACTTC
>NA|TRBJ1-4|NA|TRBV7-8
CASSLSDEKLFF
TGTGCCAGCAGCTTATCGGATGAAAAACTGTTTTTT
>NA|TRBJ2-7|NA|TRBV2
CASSDRRVDEQYF
TGTGCCAGCAGTGATCGGAGGGTGGACGAGCAGTACTTC
>NA|TRBJ1-2|medium-sized|TRBV4-1
CASSQVVGREGYTF
TGCGCCAGCAGCCAAGTGGTCGGGAGGGAGGGCTACACCTTC
>TRBD1|TRBJ2-3|NA|TRBV5-3
CARSSGTGVPDTQYF
TGTGCCAGAAGTTCGGGGACAGGGGTGCCAGATACGCAGTATTTT
>TRBD2|TRBJ2-5|NA|TRBV5-1
CASSTGLEVETQYF
TGCGCCAGCAGCACCGGACTAGAGGTGGAGACCCAGTACTTC
>TRBD1|TRBJ1-5|NA|TRBV6-2/TRBV6-3
CASRPRTGSDQPQHF
TGTGCCAGCAGACCTAGGACAGGGTCAGATCAGCCCCAGCATTTT
>NA|TRBJ1-2|NA|TRBV6-1
CASSEGFDRRYYGYTF
TGTGCCAGCAGTGAAGGGTTTGACAGACGGTACTATGGCTACACCTTC
>TRBD1|TRBJ2-2|few|TRBV7-6
CASSSGTAFAGELFF
TGTGCCAGCAGCTCCGGGACAGCTTTCGCCGGGGAGCTGTTTTTT
>NA|TRBJ1-5|NA|TRBV19
CASRGGLDQPQHF
TGTGCCAGTCGAGGAGGGTTAGATCAGCCCCAGCATTTT
>NA|TRBJ1-2|NA|TRBV3-1/TRBV3-2
CASSQAFGEHGYTF
TGTGCCAGCAGCCAGGCCTTCGGGGAGCATGGCTACACCTTC